This entry lists 16 T cell receptor beta chains sequenced from one sample in a study of shared clonotypes between healthy human individuals. Sequencing used immunoSEQ multiplex PCR; TCRdb keeps in-frame clones, though not all of them. The sample shows approximately 1,500,000 clones, 98% of them seen only once. Sequences were obtained from naive CD4+ T cells sorted from blood. Subset denoted: CD45RA+ positively selected. The receptors were sampled from a man younger than 40 in good health.

The chain joins TRBV2 to TRBJ2-3; D unclear. The CDR3 consists of 16 residues. The V and J ends lost 2 bases and 2 bases respectively, with 14 bases between them. Germline V CDR1 and CDR2: SNHLY, FYNNEI. CDR3 region: CASSEKRPLDTDTQYF. CDR3 nucleotide sequence: TGTGCCAGCAGTGAAAAACGACCACTCGACACAGATACGCAGTATTTT.

V usage is TRBV11-2 and J usage is TRBJ1-5, with D uncertain. The CDR3 spans 13 residues. Trimming took off 5 bases at V and 0 bases at J, with 5 bases between the two ends. Per germline, CDR1 SGHAT and CDR2 FQNNGV. CDR3 sequence (DNA): TGTGCCAGCAGCATGAATAGCAATCAGCCCCAGCATTTT. Translating gives CASSMNSNQPQHF.

The chain couples TRBV13 to TRBJ2-6; D not resolved. The CDR3 runs 13 residues. CDR1 and CDR2 (germline): PRHDT, FYEKMQ (reference sequence). Trimming stripped 5 bases from V and 3 bases from J, with 5 bases between. The CDR3 is CASSLFGANVLTF. Written as DNA, the CDR3 is TGTGCCAGCAGCCTGTTTGGGGCCAACGTCCTGACTTTC.

The chain carries TRBV6-5 and TRBJ2-7; maybe TRBD1 (6 bases). The germline V gene has CDR1 MNHEY and CDR2 SVGAGI. Deletions cut 7 bases from V and 2 bases from J, with 12 bases between. The CDR3 contains 13 residues. The CDR3 DNA follows: TGTGCCAGCACCGGACAGAACACCTACGAGCAGTACTTC. Its protein product is CASTGQNTYEQYF.

This chain connects TRBV7-7 to TRBJ1-1; D ambiguous. V gave up 3 bases and J gave up 1 base, with 6 bases separating them. CDR3 length equals 13 residues. CDR1 and CDR2 (germline): SSHAT, FNYEAQ (reference sequence). In nucleotides, the CDR3 is TGTGCCAGCAGCTTTAGACAGAACACTGAAGCTTTCTTT. Protein product: CASSFRQNTEAFF.

The chain combines TRBV5-5 with TRBJ1-2; 11 positions match TRBD1. The CDR3 covers 14 residues. The germline gives CDR1 SGHKS, CDR2 YYEKEE (reference sequence). With V trimmed by 6 bases and J by 5 bases, 6 bases remained unmatched. The DNA of the CDR3 is TGTGCCAGCAACCCGGACAGGGGGCAATATGGCTACACCTTC. It yields the protein CASNPDRGQYGYTF.

The chain has TRBV10-3 and TRBJ2-5; D ambiguous. This CDR3 has 13 residues. Trimming removed 8 bases from V and 1 base from J, with 11 bases in between. Germline CDR1 and CDR2: ENHRY and SYGVKD. This CDR3 reads CAIHSDAQETQYF. The CDR3, as DNA: TGTGCCATCCACAGTGACGCCCAAGAGACCCAGTACTTC.

J is TRBJ2-2 and V is TRBV5-1; tentative D call: TRBD1 (6 bases). In germline, CDR1 is SGHRS, CDR2 YFSETQ. The CDR3 is made up of 17 amino acids. Trimming removed 3 bases from V and 2 bases from J, with 17 bases in between. The DNA for the CDR3 is TGCGCCAGCAGCTACAACACAGGGAAGGGAAACACCGGGGAGCTGTTTTTT. Encoded protein: CASSYNTGKGNTGELFF.

The chain is built from TRBV7-6 and TRBJ2-2, with D perhaps matching TRBD2 (6 bases). The CDR3 extends over 15 amino acids. Trimming stripped 1 base from V and 9 bases from J, with 15 bases between. Per germline, CDR1 SGHVS and CDR2 FNYEAQ. The CDR3 DNA follows: TGTGCCAGCAGCTTAGACGATCTAGGCGGGAGGGAGCTGTTTTTT. It specifies CASSLDDLGGRELFF.

The chain joins TRBV9 to TRBJ1-1, with D possibly matching TRBD1 (6 bases). CDR1 is SGDLS, CDR2 YYNGEE, per germline. This CDR3 is built from 17 residues. V lost 0 bases and J lost 3, with 18 bases in between. The CDR3 region has the DNA TGTGCCAGCAGCGTAGCCCCTCAGGTACAGGGCCACACTGAAGCTTTCTTT. Encoded protein: CASSVAPQVQGHTEAFF.

The DNA for the CDR3 is TGTGCCAGCAGCCAAGCGTCCCAGAGCTCCTACAATGAGCAGTTCTTC. It translates to CASSQASQSSYNEQFF. The gene calls are TRBV11-3 and TRBJ2-1, with unresolved D. Trimming took off 5 bases at V and 0 bases at J, with 14 bases between the two ends. Germline V lookup: CDR1 SGHNT, CDR2 YENEEA. CDR3 length equals 16 residues.

The rearrangement joins TRBV5-4 to TRBJ2-3; 7 nucleotides agree with TRBD2. Trimming removed 6 bases from V and 3 bases from J; junction bases left unmatched: 13. Germline V gene lookup returns CDR1 SGHNT and CDR2 YYREEE (reference sequence). This CDR3 contains 16 residues. The DNA of the CDR3 is TGTGCCAGCAATTTTCAAGAGGGAGGGCCGACAGATACGCAGTATTTT. Protein: CASNFQEGGPTDTQYF.

This sequence joins TRBV19 and TRBJ2-1; 8 bases match TRBD2. Unmatched junction bases numbered 7, after V lost 4 bases and J lost 5 bases. CDR3 length: 15 amino acids. Looked up from germline, CDR1 is LNHDA and CDR2 is SQIVND (reference sequence). Here the CDR3 reads CASSTTSGRNNEQFF. In DNA, the CDR3 is TGTGCCAGTAGTACCACTAGCGGCCGTAACAATGAGCAGTTCTTC.

The gene calls are TRBV11-1 and TRBJ2-7; 14 nucleotides line up with TRBD2. J lost 0 bases, V lost 5 bases, and 3 bases had no gene match. The CDR3 spans 16 residues. Per the germline V gene, CDR1 is SGHAT and CDR2 is FQDESV (reference sequence). The CDR3 nucleotides are TGTGCCAGCAGCCGCGGGACTAGCGGGAGCTCCTACGAGCAGTACTTC. It is translated as CASSRGTSGSSYEQYF.

This chain joins TRBV5-1 and TRBJ2-5; D is uncertain. The CDR3 has 12 residues. The V gene's germline CDR1 is SGHRS and CDR2 YFSETQ. The V gene lost 4 bases and the J gene lost 2 bases, with 6 bases spanning the gap. CDR3 bases: TGCGCCAGCAGCATGGCTCAAGAGACCCAGTACTTC. Translation gives CASSMAQETQYF.

This chain joins TRBV2 and TRBJ2-3; 8 bases match TRBD1. J lost 1 base, V lost 6 bases, and 12 bases had no gene match. The length of the CDR3 is 17 residues. The V gene's germline CDR1 is SNHLY and CDR2 FYNNEI. The CDR3 is CASRPFRGPFGTDTQYF. DNA for the CDR3: TGTGCCAGCAGACCTTTCAGGGGGCCTTTTGGCACAGATACGCAGTATTTT.